These 8 T cell receptor beta chains share one sample of origin, sequenced in a study of cytomegalovirus exposure and HLA in healthy donors. The PCR used 60 Vbeta and 13 Jbeta primers. Measured with immunoSEQ multiplex PCR; TCRdb has only the in-frame clones, and not every one. Among some 200,000 clones, less than 85% were seen once, and the ten largest hold 0.6% to 0.65%. The sample taken for sequencing was PBMCs. These receptors were obtained from a man between 18 and 35 years old in good health and CMV-seronegative.

This clone came up once. The chain employs TRBV10-3 and TRBJ2-5; the match to TRBD1 covers 9 bases. CDR1 is ENHRY and CDR2 is SYGVKD in the germline V gene. Trimming cost V 6 bases and J 5 bases; bases outside gene matches: 10. The CDR3 contains 15 residues. The DNA of the CDR3 is TGTGCCATCAGGGCCGGGACAGGGCCCGCGGAGACCCAGTACTTC. Protein sequence: CAIRAGTGPAETQYF.

The V call is TRBV6-1, the J call TRBJ2-7; 8 nucleotides match TRBD2. The CDR3 length is 15 residues. Losses at the gene ends were 6 bases for V and 1 base for J; bases not matched to a gene: 8. Germline V gene data show CDR1 as MNHNS and CDR2 as SASEGT. CDR3 sequence (DNA): TGTGCCAGCAGCCCTATCGTAGCGGGGTCCTACGAGCAGTACTTC. Amino acids: CASSPIVAGSYEQYF.

V is TRBV10-3 and J is TRBJ2-2; the D gene is possibly TRBD1 (6 bases). Trimming removed 8 bases at V and 2 bases at J, with 15 bases between. The CDR3 sequence is 15 residues long. The germline CDR1 and CDR2 sequences are ENHRY and SYGVKD. The CDR3 spells CAIWTEGVNTGELFF. CDR3 nucleotides: TGTGCCATCTGGACAGAGGGAGTAAACACCGGGGAGCTGTTTTTT.

This chain joins TRBV19 and TRBJ2-3; D is possibly TRBD2 (6 bases). V was pared by 5 bases and J by 6 bases, with 9 bases between. The CDR3 sequence is 12 residues long. CDR1 is LNHDA, CDR2 SQIVND, per germline (reference sequence). The CDR3: CASSRAGDTQYF. CDR3 nucleotide sequence: TGTGCCAGTAGTCGCGCGGGGGATACGCAGTATTTT.

The chain employs TRBV27 and TRBJ2-1, with TRBD2 identical over 8 bases. CDR1 is MNHEY and CDR2 is SMNVEV in the germline V gene (reference sequence). The CDR3 extends over 13 amino acids. The ends lost 5 bases at V and 8 bases at J; junction bases unmatched: 5. CDR3 in DNA: TGTGCCAGCAGTCCTGGACTAGCCCATGAGCAGTTCTTC. Translated, it gives CASSPGLAHEQFF.

The chain has TRBV5-4 and TRBJ2-3; 11 bases map to TRBD2. The CDR3 sequence is 16 residues long. V dropped 1 base and J dropped 3; count of bases not matched to a gene: 4. The germline gives CDR1 SGHNT, CDR2 YYREEE (reference sequence). CDR3 loop: CASSLRLAGRTDTQYF. The CDR3 DNA follows: TGTGCCAGCAGCTTGAGACTAGCGGGAAGGACAGATACGCAGTATTTT.

The rearrangement uses TRBV5-4 and TRBJ2-3; the match to TRBD2 covers 15 bases. Germline-derived CDR1 and CDR2 are SGHNT and YYREEE (reference sequence). Trimming at V came to 0 bases and at J to 6 bases, leaving 2 bases not matched to a gene. The CDR3 has 16 amino acids. CDR3 sequence reads: CASSLGTSGRADTQYF. In DNA form, the CDR3 reads TGTGCCAGCAGCTTGGGGACTAGCGGGAGGGCGGATACGCAGTATTTT.

The chain recombines TRBV6-5 with TRBJ2-7; 7 bases are shared with TRBD2. Trimming removed 6 bases from V and 5 bases from J; junction bases left unmatched: 13. Germline loops: CDR1 MNHEY, CDR2 SVGAGI. The CDR3 is 15 amino acids. The CDR3 bases are TGTGCCAGCAGCTTTTGGGGGGGGAGTGCCGACGAGCAGTACTTC. Protein product: CASSFWGGSADEQYF.